This entry is about one TCR beta chain. Per the authors' pipeline: Amplification from reference gene primers served as the basis for estimated nucleated cell counts. Sequencing was performed with immunoSEQ multiplex PCR; in TCRdb, only in-frame clones are kept and a portion is missing. Clone size and V and J calls were adopted from that table, with D and trimming inferred from the DNA. The table includes about 34,000 clones, 80% detected once. In germline, CDR1 is MNHEY, CDR2 SMNVEV (reference sequence). V gave up 8 bases and J gave up 12 bases, with 20 bases separating them. This CDR3 region has 13 residues. These data belong to a study of blood T cell repertoires in COVID-19. At the level of the study: There were acute and convalescent COVID-19 samples, and they came from the United States, Italy and Spain. T cells, B-cell-depleted T cells, or PBMCs supplied cDNA or gDNA.

The receptor was derived from a woman in her 70s with acute or convalescent COVID-19. Sequenced: peripheral blood. The V call is TRBV27, the J call TRBJ1-5; possibly TRBD1 for D (6 bases). This chain's CDR3 is CASSQWGGGFQHF. CDR3 DNA sequence: TGTGCCAGCTCGCAATGGGGAGGGGGATTCCAGCATTTT.